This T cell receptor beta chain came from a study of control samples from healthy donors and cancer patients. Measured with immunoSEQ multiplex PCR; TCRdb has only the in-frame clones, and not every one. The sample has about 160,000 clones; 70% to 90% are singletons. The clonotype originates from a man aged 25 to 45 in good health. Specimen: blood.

The chain's CDR3 is CASSLRQNSYNEQFF. In nucleotides, the CDR3 is TGTGCCAGCAGCTTGCGGCAGAACTCCTACAATGAGCAGTTCTTC. The chain is built from TRBV5-6 and TRBJ2-1; D not resolved. Per the germline V gene, CDR1 is SGHDT and CDR2 is YYEEEE. Trimming removed 1 base at V and 0 bases at J, with 8 bases between. The CDR3 loop spans 15 amino acids.